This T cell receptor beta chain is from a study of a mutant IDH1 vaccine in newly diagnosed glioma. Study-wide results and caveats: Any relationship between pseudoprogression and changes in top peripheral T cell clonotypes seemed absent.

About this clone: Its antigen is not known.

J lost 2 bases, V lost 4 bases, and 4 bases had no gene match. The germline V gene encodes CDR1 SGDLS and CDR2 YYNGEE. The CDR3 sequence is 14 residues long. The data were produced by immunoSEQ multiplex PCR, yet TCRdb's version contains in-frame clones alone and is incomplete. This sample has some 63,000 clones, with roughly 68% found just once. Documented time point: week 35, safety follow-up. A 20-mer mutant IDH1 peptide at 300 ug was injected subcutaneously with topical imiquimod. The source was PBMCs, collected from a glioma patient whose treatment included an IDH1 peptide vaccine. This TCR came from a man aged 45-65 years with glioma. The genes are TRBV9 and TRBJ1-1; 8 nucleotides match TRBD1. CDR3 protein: CASSQGQANTEAFF. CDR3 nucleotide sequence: TGTGCCAGCAGCCAGGGACAGGCAAACACTGAAGCTTTCTTT.